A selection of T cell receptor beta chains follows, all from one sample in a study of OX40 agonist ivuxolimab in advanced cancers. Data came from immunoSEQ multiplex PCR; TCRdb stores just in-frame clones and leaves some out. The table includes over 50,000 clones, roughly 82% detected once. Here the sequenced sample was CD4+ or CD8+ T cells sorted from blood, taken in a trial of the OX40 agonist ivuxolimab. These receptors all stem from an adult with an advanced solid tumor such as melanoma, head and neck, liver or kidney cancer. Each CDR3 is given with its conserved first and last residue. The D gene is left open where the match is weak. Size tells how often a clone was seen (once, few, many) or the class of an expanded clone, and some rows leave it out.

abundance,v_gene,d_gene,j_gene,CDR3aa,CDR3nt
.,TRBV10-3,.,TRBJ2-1,CAISESIQASSYNEQFF,TGTGCCATCAGTGAGTCCATACAAGCGAGCTCCTACAATGAGCAGTTCTTC
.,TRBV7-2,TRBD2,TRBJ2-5,CASSLGRGQETQYF,TGTGCCAGCAGCTTAGGGCGGGGGCAAGAGACCCAGTACTTC
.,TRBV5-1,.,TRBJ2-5,CASSSGLAIQETQYF,TGCGCCAGCAGCTCCGGACTGGCCATCCAAGAGACCCAGTACTTC
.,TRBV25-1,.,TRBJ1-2,CASSESRGAGYGYTF,TGTGCCAGCAGTGAATCAAGGGGGGCGGGCTATGGCTACACCTTC
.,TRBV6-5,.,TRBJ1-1,CASQRQLNTEAFF,TGTGCCAGCCAGAGACAGTTGAACACTGAAGCTTTCTTT
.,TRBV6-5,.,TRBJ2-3,CASSPYGDGYETQYF,TGTGCCAGCAGTCCATATGGGGACGGATACGAGACGCAGTATTTT
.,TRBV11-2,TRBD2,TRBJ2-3,CASSLVASGAGDTQYF,TGTGCCAGCAGCTTAGTTGCTAGCGGGGCGGGAGATACGCAGTATTTT
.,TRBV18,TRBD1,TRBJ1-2,CASSPETGGHLNGYTF,TGTGCCAGCTCACCGGAGACAGGGGGTCACCTGAATGGCTACACCTTC
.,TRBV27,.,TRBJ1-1,CASSPGTVATTEAFF,TGTGCCAGCAGTCCCGGGACGGTCGCAACCACTGAAGCTTTCTTT
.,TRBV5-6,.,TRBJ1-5,CASSLDRNQPQHF,TGTGCCAGCAGCTTGGACCGAAATCAGCCCCAGCATTTT
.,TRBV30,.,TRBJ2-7,CAWSVGTALYEQYF,TGTGCCTGGAGTGTCGGGACCGCACTCTACGAGCAGTACTTC
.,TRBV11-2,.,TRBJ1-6,CASSLDSANSPLHF,TGTGCCAGCAGCTTAGATTCAGCGAATTCACCCCTCCACTTT
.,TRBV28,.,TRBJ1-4,CASGNSNEKLFF,TGTGCATCAGGGAACTCTAATGAAAAACTGTTTTTT
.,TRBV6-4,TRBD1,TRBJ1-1,CASRIDRVSTEAFF,TGTGCCAGCAGGATAGACAGGGTTTCCACTGAAGCTTTCTTT
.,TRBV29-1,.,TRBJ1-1,CSVDVAGQFEAFF,TGCAGCGTTGACGTAGCTGGACAGTTCGAAGCTTTCTTT
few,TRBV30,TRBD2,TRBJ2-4,CAWSVGRGGKNIQYF,TGTGCCTGGAGTGTAGGACGGGGGGGGAAAAACATTCAGTACTTC
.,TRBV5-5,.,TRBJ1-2,CASSLSNSGWAGYTF,TGTGCCAGCAGCTTGAGCAATTCCGGGTGGGCAGGCTACACCTTC
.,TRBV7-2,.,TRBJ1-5,CASRDKEGRQPQHF,TGTGCCAGCAGGGACAAGGAAGGTCGGCAGCCCCAGCATTTT
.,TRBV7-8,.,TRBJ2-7,CASSPNQRPSYEQYF,TGTGCCAGCAGCCCTAACCAGCGTCCTTCCTACGAGCAGTACTTC
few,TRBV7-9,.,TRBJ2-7,CASSPLLHEQYF,TGTGCCAGCAGCCCTTTACTGCACGAGCAGTACTTC
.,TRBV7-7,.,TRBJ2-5,CASSFAGEETQYF,TGTGCTAGCAGCTTCGCAGGGGAAGAGACCCAGTACTTC
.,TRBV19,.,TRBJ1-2,CASSIIQDFTLTYGYTF,TGTGCCAGTAGTATAATACAGGACTTCACACTAACCTATGGCTACACCTTC
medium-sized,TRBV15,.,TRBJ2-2,CATGRMAASTGELFF,TGTGCCACCGGGAGAATGGCAGCGTCCACCGGGGAGCTGTTTTTT
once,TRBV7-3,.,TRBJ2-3,CASSLSGGQGTDTQYF,TGTGCCAGCAGCTTAAGCGGGGGACAGGGCACAGATACGCAGTATTTT
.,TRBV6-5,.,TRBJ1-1,CASSYLGEAFF,TGTGCCAGCAGTTACCTAGGTGAAGCTTTCTTT
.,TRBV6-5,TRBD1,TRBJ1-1,CASSYTTGFGSTEAFF,TGTGCCAGCAGTTACACGACAGGGTTTGGGAGCACTGAAGCTTTCTTT
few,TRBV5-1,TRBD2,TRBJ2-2,CASSAGTSATGELFF,TGCGCCAGCAGCGCGGGGACTAGCGCCACCGGGGAGCTGTTTTTT
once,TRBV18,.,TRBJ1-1,CASSSEGTEAFF,TGTGCCAGCTCGTCGGAGGGGACTGAAGCTTTCTTT
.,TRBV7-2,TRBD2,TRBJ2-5,CASSPPLAGGPRETQYF,TGTGCCAGCAGCCCGCCCCTAGCGGGGGGCCCTCGGGAGACCCAGTACTTC
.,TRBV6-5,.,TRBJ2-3,CASSQRAMVGNTQYF,TGTGCCAGCAGTCAACGAGCCATGGTCGGCAATACGCAGTATTTT
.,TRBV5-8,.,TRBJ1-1,CASSLVGGDTEAFF,TGTGCCAGCAGCTTGGTTGGGGGGGACACTGAAGCTTTCTTT
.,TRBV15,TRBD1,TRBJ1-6,CATSSFTGGYSPLHF,TGTGCCACCAGCAGTTTCACAGGGGGGTATTCACCCCTCCACTTT